Each of the 4 T cell receptor beta chains below was sequenced from the same sample in a study of T-cell reconstitution after alpha-beta-depleted transplantation in children. Unique molecular identifiers were used in preparing the TCRbeta library. TCRdb called the PCR reads again in MiXCR, with one record for every CDR3 protein. Of around 370,000 distinct CDR3 sequences listed, under 20% are singletons. The starting material was PBMCs, mostly from graft donor cells, obtained 360 days after TCRalphabeta/CD19-depleted stem cell transplant. Receptor source: a male patient aged 2-15 years who had a stem cell transplant for acute lymphoblastic leukemia, so the T cells may come from the graft donor.

This clonotype has more than one count but fewer than ten. The chain couples TRBV11-3 to TRBJ2-3; D call uncertain. The germline gives CDR1 SGHNT, CDR2 YENEEA. The CDR3 runs 14 residues. The V gene lost 10 bases and the J gene lost 1 base, with 15 bases spanning the gap. As DNA, the CDR3 is TGTGCCACCATACTGCTTATCCGCACAGATACGCAGTATTTT. Protein product: CATILLIRTDTQYF.

This clonotype was counted a few times. The chain uses TRBV5-5 and TRBJ2-5; D is possibly TRBD1 (6 bases). V was cut by 0 bases and J by 2 bases, with 8 bases left in between. The CDR3 extends over 14 amino acids. Germline V CDR1 and CDR2: SGHKS, YYEKEE (reference sequence). CDR3 in DNA: TGTGCCAGCAGCTTGGCAGGACAGCAAGAGACCCAGTACTTC. It translates to CASSLAGQQETQYF.

This chain links TRBV15 with TRBJ2-5; D may be TRBD2 (6 bases). This CDR3 comprises 16 residues. Germline values: CDR1 LNHNV, CDR2 YYDKDF (reference sequence). Trimming cost V 3 bases and J 0 bases, with 14 bases left between them. The CDR3 sequence: CATSSPHLANQETQYF. CDR3 sequence (DNA): TGTGCCACCAGCAGCCCCCATCTAGCGAACCAAGAGACCCAGTACTTC.

This clonotype was seen at least ten times. This chain joins TRBV3-1 and TRBJ2-7; 13 nucleotides agree with TRBD2. The V and J ends lost 1 base and 10 bases, in that order; junction bases with no gene match: 10. The CDR3 sequence is 16 residues long. Germline-derived CDR1 and CDR2 are LGHDT and YNNKEL (reference sequence). In DNA form, the CDR3 reads TGTGCCAGCAGCCAAGTTTTACTCGGACTAGCGGGAGAACAGTACTTC. It is translated as CASSQVLLGLAGEQYF.